This T cell receptor (beta chain) was documented in a study of T cell repertoires in cytomegalovirus infection. This clonotype was observed a handful of times. One entry per CDR3 protein results from TCRdb running MiXCR on the reads. This table holds fewer than 200,000 distinct CDR3 sequences, approximately 15% found once. Trimming left V 3 bases short and J 4 bases short, with 9 bases between. This CDR3 region has 13 residues. Per germline, CDR1 SGHDN and CDR2 FVKESK. Sample: PBMCs. The chain uses TRBV14 and TRBJ1-2; possible D gene TRBD1, 5 bases. The source is a human donor in good health (CMV status not recorded). Some clones in this sample may be carry-over from other donors' samples. CDR3 sequence (DNA): TGTGCCAGCAGCCAGGAAGACAGCTATGGCTACACCTTC. This encodes CASSQEDSYGYTF.